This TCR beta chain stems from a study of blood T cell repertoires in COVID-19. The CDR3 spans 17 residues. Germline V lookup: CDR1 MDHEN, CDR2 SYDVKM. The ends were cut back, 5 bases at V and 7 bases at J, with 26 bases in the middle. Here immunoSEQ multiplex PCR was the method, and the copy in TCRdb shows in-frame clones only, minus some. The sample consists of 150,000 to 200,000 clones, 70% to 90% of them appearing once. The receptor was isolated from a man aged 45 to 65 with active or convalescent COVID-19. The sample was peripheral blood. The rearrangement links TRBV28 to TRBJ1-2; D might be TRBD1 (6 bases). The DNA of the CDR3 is TGTGCCAGCAGTCTCACGGGACACTCATCTGATCCGAGTGGCTACACCTTC. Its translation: CASSLTGHSSDPSGYTF.